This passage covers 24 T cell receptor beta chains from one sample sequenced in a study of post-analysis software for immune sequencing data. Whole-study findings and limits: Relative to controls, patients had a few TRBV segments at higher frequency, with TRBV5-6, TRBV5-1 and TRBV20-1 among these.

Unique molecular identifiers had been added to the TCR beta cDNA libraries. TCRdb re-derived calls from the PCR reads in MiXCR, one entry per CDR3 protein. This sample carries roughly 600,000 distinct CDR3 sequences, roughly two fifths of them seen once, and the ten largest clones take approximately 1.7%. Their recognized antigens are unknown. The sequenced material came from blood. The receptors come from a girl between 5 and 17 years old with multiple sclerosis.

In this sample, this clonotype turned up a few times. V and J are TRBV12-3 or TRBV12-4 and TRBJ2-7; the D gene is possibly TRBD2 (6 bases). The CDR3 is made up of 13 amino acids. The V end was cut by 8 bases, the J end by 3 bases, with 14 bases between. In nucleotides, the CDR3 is TGTGCCAGCGCCACGGGGGAGATCTACGAGCAGTACTTC. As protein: CASATGEIYEQYF.

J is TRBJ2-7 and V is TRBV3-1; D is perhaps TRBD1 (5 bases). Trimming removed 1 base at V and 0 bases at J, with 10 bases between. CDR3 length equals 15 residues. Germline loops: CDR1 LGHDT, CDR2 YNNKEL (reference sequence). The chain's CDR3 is CASSQGPTVSYEQYF. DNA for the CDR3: TGTGCCAGCAGCCAAGGCCCGACAGTCTCCTACGAGCAGTACTTC.

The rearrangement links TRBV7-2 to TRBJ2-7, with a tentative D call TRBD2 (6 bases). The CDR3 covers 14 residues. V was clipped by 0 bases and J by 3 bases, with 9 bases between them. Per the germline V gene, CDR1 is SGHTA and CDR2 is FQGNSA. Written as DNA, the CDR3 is TGTGCCAGCAGCTTAGCGGGGAGGTTCTACGAGCAGTACTTC. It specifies CASSLAGRFYEQYF.

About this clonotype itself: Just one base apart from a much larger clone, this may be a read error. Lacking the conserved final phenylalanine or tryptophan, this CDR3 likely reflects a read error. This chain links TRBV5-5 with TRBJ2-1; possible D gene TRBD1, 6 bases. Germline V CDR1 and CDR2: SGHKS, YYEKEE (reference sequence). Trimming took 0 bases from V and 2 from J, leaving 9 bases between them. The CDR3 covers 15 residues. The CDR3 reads CASSLDGGPYNEQFL. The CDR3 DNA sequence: TGTGCCAGCAGCTTGGATGGGGGCCCCTACAATGAGCAGTTCTTA.

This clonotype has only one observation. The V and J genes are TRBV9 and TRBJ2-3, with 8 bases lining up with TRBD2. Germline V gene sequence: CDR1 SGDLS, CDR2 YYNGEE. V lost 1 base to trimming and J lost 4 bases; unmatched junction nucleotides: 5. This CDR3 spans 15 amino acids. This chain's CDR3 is CASSVRGGDADTQYF. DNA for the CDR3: TGTGCCAGCAGCGTACGGGGGGGGGATGCAGATACGCAGTATTTT.

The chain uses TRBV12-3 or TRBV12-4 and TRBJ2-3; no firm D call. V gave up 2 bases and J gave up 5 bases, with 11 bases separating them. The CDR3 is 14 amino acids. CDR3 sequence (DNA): TGTGCCAGCAGTTTACCCGGACGAAGAGATACGCAGTATTTT. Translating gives CASSLPGRRDTQYF.

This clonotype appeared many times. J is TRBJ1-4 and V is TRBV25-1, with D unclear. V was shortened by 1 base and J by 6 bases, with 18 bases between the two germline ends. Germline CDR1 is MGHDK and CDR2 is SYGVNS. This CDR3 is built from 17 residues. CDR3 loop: CASSESTSLAEYEKLFF. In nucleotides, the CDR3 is TGTGCCAGCAGTGAATCCACCAGCCTCGCCGAATATGAAAAACTGTTTTTT.

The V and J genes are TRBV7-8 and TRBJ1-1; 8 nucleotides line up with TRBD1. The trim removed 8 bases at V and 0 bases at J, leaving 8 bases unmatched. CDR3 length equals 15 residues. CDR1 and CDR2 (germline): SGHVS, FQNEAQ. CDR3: CASGGTGLMNTEAFF. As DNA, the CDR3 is TGTGCCAGCGGTGGGACAGGCCTAATGAACACTGAAGCTTTCTTT.

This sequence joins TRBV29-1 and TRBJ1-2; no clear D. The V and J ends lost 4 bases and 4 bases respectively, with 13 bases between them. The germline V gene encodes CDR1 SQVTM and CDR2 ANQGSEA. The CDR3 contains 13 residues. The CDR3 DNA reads TGCAGCGTTGTAGAGGGCCTGGGCTATGGCTACACCTTC. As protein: CSVVEGLGYGYTF.

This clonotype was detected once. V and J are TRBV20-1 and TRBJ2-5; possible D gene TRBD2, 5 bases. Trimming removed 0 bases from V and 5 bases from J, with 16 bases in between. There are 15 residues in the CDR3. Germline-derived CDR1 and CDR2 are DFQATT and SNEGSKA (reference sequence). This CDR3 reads CSAREPTGSPETQYF. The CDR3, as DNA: TGCAGTGCTAGAGAGCCGACGGGATCCCCGGAGACCCAGTACTTC.

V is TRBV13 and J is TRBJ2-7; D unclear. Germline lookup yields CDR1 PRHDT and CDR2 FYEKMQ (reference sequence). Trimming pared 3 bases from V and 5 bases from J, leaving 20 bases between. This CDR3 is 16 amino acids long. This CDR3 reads CASSFGDKGIGDEQYF. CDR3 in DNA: TGTGCCAGCAGCTTCGGTGACAAGGGTATCGGCGACGAGCAGTACTTC.

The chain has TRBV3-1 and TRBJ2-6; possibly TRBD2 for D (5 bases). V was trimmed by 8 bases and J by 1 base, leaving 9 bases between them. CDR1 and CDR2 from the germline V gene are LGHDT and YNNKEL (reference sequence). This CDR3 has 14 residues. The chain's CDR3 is CASRGQSGANVLTF. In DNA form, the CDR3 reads TGTGCCAGCCGAGGGCAATCTGGGGCCAACGTCCTGACTTTC.

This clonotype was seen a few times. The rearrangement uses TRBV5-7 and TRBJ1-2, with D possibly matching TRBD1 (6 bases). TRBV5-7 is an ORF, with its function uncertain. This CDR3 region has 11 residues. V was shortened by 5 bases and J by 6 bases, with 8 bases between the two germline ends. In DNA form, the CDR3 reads TGTGCCAGCAGGTGGACAGATGGCTACACCTTC. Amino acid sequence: CASRWTDGYTF.

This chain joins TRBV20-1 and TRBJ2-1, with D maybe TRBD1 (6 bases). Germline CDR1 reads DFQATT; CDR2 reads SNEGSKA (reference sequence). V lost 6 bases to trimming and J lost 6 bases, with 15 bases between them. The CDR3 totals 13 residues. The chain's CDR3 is CSASRDTVNEQFF. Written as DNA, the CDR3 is TGCAGTGCGTCCCGGGACACAGTCAATGAGCAGTTCTTC.

The CDR3 DNA follows: TGCGCCAGCAGCATCAGGGACGGCTCCTACGAGCAGTACTTC. This sequence encodes CASSIRDGSYEQYF. The chain is built from TRBV5-1 and TRBJ2-7, with D perhaps matching TRBD1 or TRBD2 (5 bases each). Between the trimmed V and J ends, which lost 4 bases and 0 bases, there was a span of 11 bases. This CDR3 has 14 amino acids. Germline CDR1 is SGHRS and CDR2 is YFSETQ.

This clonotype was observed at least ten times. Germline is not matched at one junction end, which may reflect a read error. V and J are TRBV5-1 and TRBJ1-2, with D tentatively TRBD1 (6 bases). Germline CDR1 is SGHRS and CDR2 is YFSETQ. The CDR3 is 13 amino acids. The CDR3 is CASSPDSNYGYTF. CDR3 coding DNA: TGTGCCAGCAGCCCGGACAGTAACTATGGCTACACCTTC.

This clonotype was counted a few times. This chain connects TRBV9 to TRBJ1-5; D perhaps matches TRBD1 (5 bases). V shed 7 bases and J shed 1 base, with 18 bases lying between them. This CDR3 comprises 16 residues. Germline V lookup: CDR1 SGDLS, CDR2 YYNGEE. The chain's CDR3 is CASSAGTPGSNQPQHF. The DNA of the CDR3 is TGTGCCAGCTCCGCGGGGACTCCAGGGAGCAATCAGCCCCAGCATTTT.

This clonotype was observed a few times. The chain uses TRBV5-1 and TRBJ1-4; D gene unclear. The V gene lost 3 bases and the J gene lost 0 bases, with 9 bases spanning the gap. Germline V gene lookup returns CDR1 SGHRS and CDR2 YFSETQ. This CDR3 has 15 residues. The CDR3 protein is CASSSSAATNEKLFF. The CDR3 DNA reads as TGCGCCAGCAGCTCCTCTGCGGCAACTAATGAAAAACTGTTTTTT.

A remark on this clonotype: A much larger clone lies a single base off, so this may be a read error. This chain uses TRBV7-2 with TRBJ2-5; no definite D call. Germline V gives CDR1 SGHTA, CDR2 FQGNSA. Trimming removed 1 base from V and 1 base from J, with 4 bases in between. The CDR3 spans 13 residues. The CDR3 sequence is CASSLVTQETQYF. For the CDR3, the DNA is TGTGCCAGCAGCTTAGTGACCCAAGAGACCCAGTACTTC.

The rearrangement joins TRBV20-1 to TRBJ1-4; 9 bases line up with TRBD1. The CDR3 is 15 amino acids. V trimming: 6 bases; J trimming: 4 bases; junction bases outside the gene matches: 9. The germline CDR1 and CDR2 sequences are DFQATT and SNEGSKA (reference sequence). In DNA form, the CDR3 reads TGCAGTGCGCCTACAGGGGGCTTGGGTAATGAAAAACTGTTTTTT. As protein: CSAPTGGLGNEKLFF.

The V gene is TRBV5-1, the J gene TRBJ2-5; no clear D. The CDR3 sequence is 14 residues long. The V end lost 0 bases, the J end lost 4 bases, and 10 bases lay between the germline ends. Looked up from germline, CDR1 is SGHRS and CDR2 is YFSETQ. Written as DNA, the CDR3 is TGCGCCAGCAGCTTGGAAGCTAGAGGAGAGACCCAGTACTTC. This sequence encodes CASSLEARGETQYF.

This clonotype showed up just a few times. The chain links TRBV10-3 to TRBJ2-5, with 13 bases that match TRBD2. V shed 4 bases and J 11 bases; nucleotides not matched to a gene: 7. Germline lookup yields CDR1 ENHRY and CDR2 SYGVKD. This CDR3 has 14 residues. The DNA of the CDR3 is TGTGCCATCAGTGGGACTAGCGGGAGTCGAGAGCAGTACTTC. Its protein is CAISGTSGSREQYF.

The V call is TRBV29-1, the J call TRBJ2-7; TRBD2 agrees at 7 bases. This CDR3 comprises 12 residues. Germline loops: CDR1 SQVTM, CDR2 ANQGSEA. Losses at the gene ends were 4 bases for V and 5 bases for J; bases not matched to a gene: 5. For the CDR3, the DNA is TGCAGCGTTGGGGAGGGGATCAACGAGCAGTACTTC. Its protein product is CSVGEGINEQYF.

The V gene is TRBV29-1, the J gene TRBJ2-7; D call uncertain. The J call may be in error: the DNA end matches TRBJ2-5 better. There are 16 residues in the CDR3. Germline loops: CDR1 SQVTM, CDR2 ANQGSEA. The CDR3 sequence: CSVGSEASSAGETQYF. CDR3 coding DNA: TGCAGCGTTGGGTCAGAGGCCTCCTCAGCAGGAGAGACCCAGTACTTC.